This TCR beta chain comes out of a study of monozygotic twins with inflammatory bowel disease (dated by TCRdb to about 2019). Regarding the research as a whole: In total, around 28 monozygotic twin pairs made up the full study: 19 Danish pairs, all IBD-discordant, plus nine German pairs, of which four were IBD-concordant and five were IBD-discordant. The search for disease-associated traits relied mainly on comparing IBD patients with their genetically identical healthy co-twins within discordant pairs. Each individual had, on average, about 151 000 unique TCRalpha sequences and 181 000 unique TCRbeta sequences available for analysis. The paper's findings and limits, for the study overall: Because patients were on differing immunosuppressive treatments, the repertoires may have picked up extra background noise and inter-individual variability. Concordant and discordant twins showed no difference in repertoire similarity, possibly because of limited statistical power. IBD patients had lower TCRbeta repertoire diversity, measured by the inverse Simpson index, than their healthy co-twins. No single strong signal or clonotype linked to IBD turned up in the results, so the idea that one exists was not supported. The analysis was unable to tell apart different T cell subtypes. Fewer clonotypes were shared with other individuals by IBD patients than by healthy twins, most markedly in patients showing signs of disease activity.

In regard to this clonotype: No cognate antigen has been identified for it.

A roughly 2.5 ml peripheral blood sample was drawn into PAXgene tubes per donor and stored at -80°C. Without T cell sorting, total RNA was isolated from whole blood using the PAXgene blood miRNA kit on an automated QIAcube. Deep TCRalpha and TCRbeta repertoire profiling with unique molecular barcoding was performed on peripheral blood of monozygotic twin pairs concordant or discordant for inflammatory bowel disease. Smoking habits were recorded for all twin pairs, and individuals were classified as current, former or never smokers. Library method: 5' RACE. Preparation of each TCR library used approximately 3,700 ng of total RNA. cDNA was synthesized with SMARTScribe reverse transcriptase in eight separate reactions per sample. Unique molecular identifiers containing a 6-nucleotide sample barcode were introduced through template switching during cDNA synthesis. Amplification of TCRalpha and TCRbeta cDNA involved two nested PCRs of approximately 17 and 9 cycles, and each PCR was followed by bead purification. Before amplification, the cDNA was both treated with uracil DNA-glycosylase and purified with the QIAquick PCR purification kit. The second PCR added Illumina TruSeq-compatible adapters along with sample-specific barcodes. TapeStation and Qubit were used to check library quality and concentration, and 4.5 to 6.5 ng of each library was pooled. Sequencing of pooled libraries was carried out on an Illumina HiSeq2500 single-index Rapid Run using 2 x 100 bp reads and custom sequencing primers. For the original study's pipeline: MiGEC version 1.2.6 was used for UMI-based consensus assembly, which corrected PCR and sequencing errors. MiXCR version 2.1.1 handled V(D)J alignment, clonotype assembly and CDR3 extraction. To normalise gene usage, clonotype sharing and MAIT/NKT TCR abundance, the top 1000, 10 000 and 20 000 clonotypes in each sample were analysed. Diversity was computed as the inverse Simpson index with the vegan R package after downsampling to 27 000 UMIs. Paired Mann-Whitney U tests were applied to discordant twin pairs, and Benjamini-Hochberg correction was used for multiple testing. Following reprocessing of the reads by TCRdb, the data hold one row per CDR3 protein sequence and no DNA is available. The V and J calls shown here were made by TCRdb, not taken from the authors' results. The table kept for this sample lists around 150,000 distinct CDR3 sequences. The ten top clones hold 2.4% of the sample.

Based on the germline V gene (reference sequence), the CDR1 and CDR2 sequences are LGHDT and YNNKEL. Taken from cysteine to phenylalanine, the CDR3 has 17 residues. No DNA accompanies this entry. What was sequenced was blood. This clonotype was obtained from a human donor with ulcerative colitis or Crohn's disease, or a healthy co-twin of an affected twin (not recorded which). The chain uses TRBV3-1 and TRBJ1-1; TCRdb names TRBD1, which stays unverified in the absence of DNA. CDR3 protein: CASSRGPPDRVQTEAFF.